The entry below describes one T cell receptor beta chain. TCRdb's table, derived via immunoSEQ multiplex PCR, lists solely in-frame clones and lacks some. The sample holds 40,000 or so clones; 82% are singletons and the top ten take more than 15%. The source of the sample is a study of PD-L1 blockade in urothelial cancer. Study-wide background: The study recovered a median of about 150,000 T cells per blood sample.

CDR1 and CDR2 from the germline V gene are MRHNA and SNTAGT. V gave up 1 base and J gave up 9 bases, with 21 bases separating them. This CDR3 is 16 amino acids long. V usage is TRBV6-4 and J usage is TRBJ2-5; tentative D call: TRBD1 (6 bases). Specimen: PBMCs, collected around atezolizumab (anti-PD-L1) treatment. The receptor comes from a man in his 60s with urothelial cancer. In nucleotides, the CDR3 is TGTGCCAGCAGTGACTTCCGGGACACTGACGCGCATCCCCAGTACTTC. Protein: CASSDFRDTDAHPQYF.